The 32 T cell receptor beta chains presented below share a single source sample, sequenced in a study of shared clonotypes between healthy human individuals. Naivety among CD8 cells was defined by CD45RO negativity and positive CCR7 selection, thereby excluding terminally differentiated effector memory CD45RA+ cells. This table comes from immunoSEQ multiplex PCR, and its TCRdb copy is limited to in-frame clones, with some not included. Among a few hundred thousand clones, 95% to 96% were seen once, and the ten largest hold about 0.11%. Specimen: naive CD8+ T cells sorted from blood. The source is a woman aged 25-40 years in good health.

This chain uses TRBV9 with TRBJ2-1, with 8 bases matching TRBD2. The CDR3 totals 16 residues. From germline, CDR1 is SGDLS and CDR2 YYNGEE. The J segment lost 0 bases and the V segment lost 3 bases, leaving 5 bases of the junction unmatched. CDR3 sequence: CASSGELADSYNEQFF. CDR3 in DNA: TGTGCCAGCAGCGGCGAACTAGCGGACTCCTACAATGAGCAGTTCTTC.

This chain joins TRBV28 and TRBJ2-7; perhaps TRBD2 as D (5 bases). V was cut by 5 bases and J by 0 bases, with 20 bases left in between. CDR3 length equals 17 residues. In germline, CDR1 is MDHEN, CDR2 SYDVKM. This CDR3 reads CASSDIPRALLSYEQYF. For the CDR3, the DNA is TGTGCCAGCAGTGACATCCCGCGGGCGTTGCTCTCCTACGAGCAGTACTTC. Drawing the rest from reference TRBV28 and TRBJ2-7, the complete variable domain is DVKVTQSSRYLVKRTGEKVFLECVQDMDHENMFWYRQDPGLGLRLIYFSYDVKMKEKGDIPEGYSVSREKKERFSLILESASTNQTSMYLCASSDIPRALLSYEQYFGPGTRLTVT.

The chain combines TRBV11-2 with TRBJ2-3; perhaps TRBD1 as D (6 bases). The CDR3 runs 15 residues. The V gene lost 0 bases and the J gene lost 6 bases, with 13 bases spanning the gap. CDR1 SGHAT and CDR2 FQNNGV come from the germline V gene. The CDR3 here is CASSLDVGAGDTQYF. CDR3 DNA: TGTGCCAGCAGCTTAGATGTGGGGGCTGGGGATACGCAGTATTTT.

This chain uses TRBV27 with TRBJ2-7, with 12 bases identical to TRBD1. CDR1 is MNHEY, CDR2 SMNVEV, per germline (reference sequence). The CDR3 consists of 16 residues. Germline trimming cut 2 bases from V and 4 bases from J; bases unmatched to any gene: 6. The CDR3 coding sequence is TGTGCCAGCAGTTTAATTTCGGGACAGGGGGCTTACGAGCAGTACTTC. Its translation is CASSLISGQGAYEQYF.

The chain employs TRBV6-1 and TRBJ2-3, with D possibly being TRBD1 (6 bases). From germline, CDR1 is MNHNS and CDR2 SASEGT. This CDR3 is built from 14 residues. V lost 7 bases and J lost 0, with 11 bases in between. The CDR3 loop is CASTGTTSTDTQYF. CDR3 DNA sequence: TGTGCCAGCACCGGGACAACGAGCACAGATACGCAGTATTTT.

CDR3 sequence reads: CASSEGLAESGYEQYF. The CDR3 DNA sequence: TGTGCCAGCAGCGAGGGACTAGCGGAGTCCGGTTACGAGCAGTACTTC. The chain carries TRBV9 and TRBJ2-7; 11 bases match TRBD2. The CDR3 runs 16 residues. Per germline, CDR1 SGDLS and CDR2 YYNGEE. The V segment lost 3 bases and the J segment 4 bases; nucleotides outside the gene matches: 9.

V and J are TRBV29-1 and TRBJ2-3; 12 bases are a match to TRBD2. Germline V gene lookup returns CDR1 SQVTM and CDR2 ANQGSEA. This CDR3 is 22 amino acids long. J lost 0 bases, V lost 3 bases, and 22 bases had no gene match. CDR3 sequence reads: CSVDRGQLTSGSVYYSTDTQYF. The CDR3 nucleotides are TGCAGCGTTGATAGGGGGCAATTGACTAGCGGGAGCGTCTACTATAGCACAGATACGCAGTATTTT.

The rearrangement uses TRBV9 and TRBJ2-5, with 7 bases fitting TRBD2. The CDR3 length is 14 residues. Germline V gives CDR1 SGDLS, CDR2 YYNGEE. J gave up 2 bases and V 0 bases, and 1 base lay outside the gene matches. The CDR3 DNA reads as TGTGCCAGCAGCGTAGCTAGCGGACAAGAGACCCAGTACTTC. Translated, it gives CASSVASGQETQYF.

V is TRBV7-8 and J is TRBJ2-5; D remains unclear. The germline CDR1 and CDR2 sequences are SGHVS and FQNEAQ. V was clipped by 1 base and J by 7 bases, with 13 bases between them. The CDR3 spans 14 residues. In DNA form, the CDR3 reads TGTGCCAGCAGCTTAGGGGGTGAGGCTGGGACCCAGTACTTC. Protein product: CASSLGGEAGTQYF.

The V and J genes are TRBV27 and TRBJ2-7; D possibly corresponds to TRBD2 (5 bases). Per the germline V gene, CDR1 is MNHEY and CDR2 is SMNVEV (reference sequence). Trimming cost V 0 bases and J 7 bases, with 10 bases left between them. The CDR3 has 13 residues. CDR3 DNA sequence: TGTGCCAGCAGTTTATCGCGGGCTTTTGAGCAGTACTTC. Encoded protein: CASSLSRAFEQYF.

J is TRBJ1-1 and V is TRBV13; weak D call: TRBD1 (5 bases). Germline V CDR1 and CDR2: PRHDT, FYEKMQ (reference sequence). V was clipped by 5 bases and J by 5 bases, with 12 bases between them. The CDR3 is 13 amino acids. This CDR3 reads CASSARGGTEAFF. The CDR3 coding sequence is TGTGCCAGCAGCGCCCGGGGGGGTACTGAAGCTTTCTTT.

V usage is TRBV29-1 and J usage is TRBJ2-5; TRBD2 matches at 8 bases. The CDR3 runs to 16 residues. With 0 bases clipped from V and 5 bases from J, the junction kept 11 bases outside the gene matches. CDR1 is SQVTM and CDR2 is ANQGSEA in the germline V gene. Written as DNA, the CDR3 is TGCAGCGTTGAAGAAAGAGCGGGAGAGGTATGGGAGACCCAGTACTTC. It codes for CSVEERAGEVWETQYF.

The chain recombines TRBV5-1 with TRBJ2-7; 7 nucleotides agree with TRBD2. This CDR3 is 14 amino acids long. Germline V gene data show CDR1 as SGHRS and CDR2 as YFSETQ. Trimming cost V 3 bases and J 2 bases; bases outside gene matches: 5. The CDR3 DNA is TGCGCCAGCAGCTCCGGGACTAACACCTACGAGCAGTACTTC. Translated, it gives CASSSGTNTYEQYF.

The rearrangement joins TRBV4-2 to TRBJ2-7; a possible D gene is TRBD2 (5 bases). The CDR3 spans 14 residues. V was pared by 5 bases and J by 3 bases, with 14 bases between. From germline, CDR1 is LGHNA and CDR2 YNFKEQ. The CDR3 sequence: CASSAEGFNYEQYF. DNA of the CDR3: TGTGCCAGCAGCGCAGAGGGCTTTAACTACGAGCAGTACTTC.

The chain has TRBV9 and TRBJ1-1, with D hard to call. V dropped 0 bases and J dropped 0 bases, with 9 bases sitting between them. The CDR3 extends over 15 amino acids. The germline V gene encodes CDR1 SGDLS and CDR2 YYNGEE. CDR3: CASSVGARLNTEAFF. The CDR3 DNA reads as TGTGCCAGCAGCGTAGGGGCTCGGTTGAACACTGAAGCTTTCTTT.

The V call is TRBV5-4, the J call TRBJ2-7; 8 bases align to TRBD1. The V and J ends lost 3 bases and 0 bases, in that order; junction bases with no gene match: 5. Germline CDR1 reads SGHNT; CDR2 reads YYREEE (reference sequence). CDR3 size: 15 residues. CDR3 in DNA: TGTGCCAGCAGCTATGGACAGGGCAGCTCCTACGAGCAGTACTTC. This sequence encodes CASSYGQGSSYEQYF. Drawing the rest from reference TRBV5-4 and TRBJ2-7, the complete variable domain is ETGVTQSPTHLIKTRGQQVTLRCSSQSGHNTVSWYQQALGQGPQFIFQYYREEENGRGNFPPRFSGLQFPNYSSELNVNALELDDSALYLCASSYGQGSSYEQYFGPGTRLTVT.

The rearrangement joins TRBV5-4 to TRBJ2-1; 8 bases agree with TRBD2. The CDR3 is made up of 18 amino acids. With 4 bases clipped from V and 2 bases from J, the junction kept 14 bases outside the gene matches. Germline assignment: CDR1 SGHNT and CDR2 YYREEE (reference sequence). The CDR3 reads CASSPLAGTPPTYNEQFF. The CDR3 nucleotides are TGTGCCAGCAGCCCCTTAGCGGGAACCCCCCCTACCTACAATGAGCAGTTCTTC. Full variable domain (remainder filled in from reference TRBV5-4 and TRBJ2-1): ETGVTQSPTHLIKTRGQQVTLRCSSQSGHNTVSWYQQALGQGPQFIFQYYREEENGRGNFPPRFSGLQFPNYSSELNVNALELDDSALYLCASSPLAGTPPTYNEQFFGPGTRLTVL.

This clone was detected once. This sequence joins TRBV11-2 and TRBJ2-7; 12 nucleotides agree with TRBD1. The germline V gene encodes CDR1 SGHAT and CDR2 FQNNGV. The junction had 4 bases not matched to a gene; V was cut back by 5 bases and J by 5 bases. The CDR3 extends over 14 amino acids. The CDR3 bases are TGTGCCAGCAGCCCTGGGACAGGGGGCCACGAGCAGTACTTC. Translating gives CASSPGTGGHEQYF.

This clone was detected once. This sequence joins TRBV2 and TRBJ1-1; no clear D gene. This CDR3 spans 11 amino acids. Trimming removed 4 bases from V and 5 bases from J, with 5 bases in between. Germline-derived CDR1 and CDR2 are SNHLY and FYNNEI. In nucleotides, the CDR3 is TGTGCCAGCAGTGCGCGGACTGAAGCTTTCTTT. As protein: CASSARTEAFF.

The chain combines TRBV6-5 with TRBJ2-5; D remains ambiguous. The last part of the DNA fits TRBJ2-7 better; the J call may be wrong. This CDR3 contains 13 residues. Germline V lookup: CDR1 MNHEY, CDR2 SVGAGI. The CDR3 sequence: CASSNRGTYEQYF. CDR3 nucleotides: TGTGCCAGCAGTAACCGAGGTACCTACGAGCAGTACTTC.

J is TRBJ2-3 and V is TRBV15, with 12 bases aligning to TRBD2. V lost 0 bases and J lost 7; bases outside the gene matches: 14. The V gene's germline CDR1 is LNHNV and CDR2 YYDKDF (reference sequence). CDR3 length equals 19 residues. The CDR3, as DNA: TGTGCCACCAGCAGAGATCAGTCGACTAGCGGGAGAAGTGTGAATACGCAGTATTTT. Its translation: CATSRDQSTSGRSVNTQYF.

The rearrangement links TRBV19 to TRBJ1-4, with 7 bases that match TRBD1. Germline V gene data show CDR1 as LNHDA and CDR2 as SQIVND (reference sequence). The CDR3 runs to 18 residues. Trimming removed 1 base from V and 3 bases from J; junction bases left unmatched: 11. CDR3 sequence reads: CASSIGSLWGQSNEKLFF. The CDR3 nucleotides are TGTGCCAGTAGTATAGGGTCTTTATGGGGACAGTCTAATGAAAAACTGTTTTTT.

The chain couples TRBV4-1 to TRBJ1-1, with D uncertain. Germline loops: CDR1 MGHRA, CDR2 YSYEKL. Trimming took off 0 bases at V and 8 bases at J, with 7 bases between the two ends. The CDR3 extends over 12 amino acids. This CDR3 is CASSQDKLEAFF. The CDR3 region has the DNA TGCGCCAGCAGCCAAGATAAATTGGAAGCTTTCTTT.

The chain joins TRBV5-6 to TRBJ2-7; the D gene is possibly TRBD2 (6 bases). The CDR3 has 14 residues. Trimming shortened V by 2 bases and J by 3 bases, and 12 bases separated the two germline ends. Germline V CDR1 and CDR2: SGHDT, YYEEEE. DNA of the CDR3: TGTGCCAGCAGCTTTAGCGGTGCGATCTACGAGCAGTACTTC. This sequence encodes CASSFSGAIYEQYF.

The chain couples TRBV28 to TRBJ1-2; D gene ambiguous. The CDR3 contains 11 residues. V shed 1 base and J shed 7 bases, with 4 bases lying between them. Per the germline V gene, CDR1 is MDHEN and CDR2 is SYDVKM. The CDR3 protein is CASSLSGGYTF. CDR3 bases: TGTGCCAGCAGTTTATCGGGTGGCTACACCTTC.

The chain is built from TRBV11-2 and TRBJ2-3, with D uncertain. This CDR3 is built from 12 residues. Trimming shortened V by 5 bases and J by 5 bases, and 8 bases separated the two germline ends. CDR1 is SGHAT and CDR2 is FQNNGV in the germline V gene. The CDR3 nucleotides are TGTGCCAGCAGCCATTGGGGAGATACGCAGTATTTT. Translation: CASSHWGDTQYF.

The V and J genes are TRBV7-9 and TRBJ2-3; D may be TRBD2 (5 bases). The CDR3 spans 13 residues. Germline V lookup: CDR1 SEHNR, CDR2 FQNEAQ (reference sequence). The germline V and J ends were trimmed by 4 bases and 6 bases, with 11 bases remaining between them. CDR3 loop: CASSSGVGDTQYF. DNA for the CDR3: TGTGCCAGCAGCTCCGGGGTCGGGGATACGCAGTATTTT.

This clone has just one count. The rearrangement links TRBV27 to TRBJ1-2, with 9 bases matching TRBD1. Trimming removed 6 bases from V and 7 bases from J; junction bases left unmatched: 9. The CDR3 extends over 14 amino acids. Germline values: CDR1 MNHEY, CDR2 SMNVEV (reference sequence). CDR3 in DNA: TGTGCCAGCAGGCCGGGACAGGGAAGTGGTGGCTACACCTTC. Translating gives CASRPGQGSGGYTF.

The V gene is TRBV10-3, the J gene TRBJ2-3; 10 positions match TRBD1. Germline V gives CDR1 ENHRY, CDR2 SYGVKD. This CDR3 is 14 amino acids long. With 3 bases clipped from V and 5 bases from J, the junction kept 2 bases outside the gene matches. The CDR3 sequence: CAISDDRGQDTQYF. The DNA for the CDR3 is TGTGCCATCAGTGATGACAGGGGGCAAGATACGCAGTATTTT.

This clone was detected once. The chain links TRBV4-1 to TRBJ2-2; 8 bases fit TRBD1. CDR1 is MGHRA, CDR2 YSYEKL, per germline. J was trimmed by 4 bases and V by 4 bases; bases with no gene match: 5. This CDR3 region has 15 residues. CDR3 nucleotides: TGCGCCAGCAGCCTAAGGACAGGGCCCACCGGGGAGCTGTTTTTT. Residues: CASSLRTGPTGELFF.

The J gene is TRBJ2-3, the V gene TRBV6-5; D unresolved. Per germline, CDR1 MNHEY and CDR2 SVGAGI. The CDR3 covers 16 residues. V dropped 2 bases and J dropped 0 bases, with 12 bases sitting between them. The CDR3: CASSYSPGSSTDTQYF. For the CDR3, the DNA is TGTGCCAGCAGTTACAGCCCAGGCAGTAGCACAGATACGCAGTATTTT.

The genes are TRBV27 and TRBJ1-1, with TRBD1 matching 7 bases. CDR1 is MNHEY, CDR2 SMNVEV, per germline (reference sequence). V lost 6 bases to trimming and J lost 3 bases; unmatched junction nucleotides: 4. This CDR3 spans 13 amino acids. Here the CDR3 DNA reads TGTGCCAGCAGGCAGGGGGGAGACACTGAAGCTTTCTTT. It specifies CASRQGGDTEAFF.